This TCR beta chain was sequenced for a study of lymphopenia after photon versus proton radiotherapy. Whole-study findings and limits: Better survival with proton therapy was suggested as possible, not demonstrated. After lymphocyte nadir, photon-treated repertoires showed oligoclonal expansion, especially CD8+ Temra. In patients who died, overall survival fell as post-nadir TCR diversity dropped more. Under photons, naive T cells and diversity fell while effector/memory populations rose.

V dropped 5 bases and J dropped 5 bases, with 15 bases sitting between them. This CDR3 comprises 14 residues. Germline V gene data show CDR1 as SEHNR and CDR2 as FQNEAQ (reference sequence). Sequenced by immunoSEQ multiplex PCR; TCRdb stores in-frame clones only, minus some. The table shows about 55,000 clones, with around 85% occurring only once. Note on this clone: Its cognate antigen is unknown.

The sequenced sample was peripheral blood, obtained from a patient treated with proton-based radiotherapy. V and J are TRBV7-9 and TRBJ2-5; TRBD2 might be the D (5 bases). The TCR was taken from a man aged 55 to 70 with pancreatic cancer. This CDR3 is CASSLQLGLETQYF. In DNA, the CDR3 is TGTGCCAGCAGCCTTCAACTAGGCCTGGAGACCCAGTACTTC.